The clone carrying this T cell receptor (beta chain) was counted many times. No antigen is known for it. Trimming took 8 bases from V and 2 from J, leaving 19 bases between them. The CDR3 is 15 residues long. Time point: sample taken at primary tumor resection. The 65 or so donors had untreated early-stage non-small cell lung cancer. Researchers sequenced whole RNA taken from tumor, nontumor lung or frozen PBMC without sorting. This sample was included in a study of spatial heterogeneity in lung cancer. Each CDR3 protein is one row after TCRdb ran MiXCR on the 5' RACE reads. This sample has tens of thousands of distinct CDR3 sequences, with about 4.9% found just once. General observations from the study: Counts of expanded intratumoral alpha and beta TCRs tracked tumor mutation counts.

The source material was lung tumor tissue, sampled at surgery. This chain connects TRBV12-3 or TRBV12-4 to TRBJ2-7; D remains unclear. This receptor was taken from a male donor with early-stage non-small cell lung cancer. The CDR3 region has the DNA TGTGCCAGCGCTTTAGGGCCTGGCACACCCTACGAGCAGTACTTC. This codes for CASALGPGTPYEQYF.